The subject of this entry is one T cell receptor (beta chain). This clonotype was recorded at least ten times. Its antigen is still unknown. Base quality data are lacking; no much larger clone is found one base away. Preparation of the library involved RACE. This sample was sequenced with a NextSeq 500. Library preparation attached unique molecular identifiers to individual cDNA molecules for quantitative, reproducible TCR counting. Both TCR alpha and TCR beta chains were sequenced from each blood RNA sample. The original methods were these. Samples had a median of 95,638 TCRs, with a range from roughly 23,224 to 700,000. The Decombinator software suite was used to annotate the V, J and CDR3 of the TCR reads. For the PS versus PT1 abundance plots, all samples were subsampled to the same number of TCRs (28,000). TCRs were defined as expanded if absent before sensitization and observed at least eight times at the 2-week time point. TCRdb ran its own pipeline on the public reads, namely fastp trimming at Q25 and MiXCR clone calling, and kept in-frame beta chains. Each record represents a unique CDR3 protein, reported with the most common genes and DNA among its rows. TCRdb's processing, not the authors', yielded these V and J calls. This sample comprises tens of thousands of distinct CDR3 sequences, about 6.7% of them detected only once. Of the sample, around 1.6% falls within the top ten clones.

The data stem from a study of human T cells and chemical hapten exposure listed by TCRdb under 2021. About the full investigation: For sensitization, 2% DPC in acetone was applied to a 2 cm by 2 cm area of upper inner arm skin. Alopecia areata with under or over 50% scalp involvement, alopecia totalis and alopecia universalis were represented in the patient cohort, which was mostly female. Patients additionally received weekly therapeutic DPC doses to the scalp throughout the roughly 25-week study period. For TCR sequencing, blood came from about 29 alopecia patients at anywhere from one to four time points (pre-sensitization, 2, 6 and 24 weeks). This study followed changes in the peripheral blood TCR repertoire in vivo during primary and secondary sensitization of alopecia patients to the hapten diphenylcyclopropenone (DPC). Patient blood was sampled pre-sensitization (week 0) and at 2, 6 and about 24 weeks after DPC sensitization. Patch testing on the upper back used Finn chambers containing 0.01% DPC, with scoring done after 6 days according to International Contact Dermatitis Research Group standards. Libraries were combined into a pool for sequencing, and differences in TCR yield between samples came mainly from small differences in library volumes within the pool. What the study reported, not specific to this receptor: A positive correlation was found between the number of PT1 expanded TCRs and patch test score, with significance reached at thresholds 8, 16 and 32 but not 4. Because every patient had alopecia, a presumed autoimmune disease, the patients' immune response might differ from that of healthy individuals. DPC sensitization did not change how many TCRs were above 1 in 1000 frequency, and no evidence was found of alterations in global repertoire structure. After repeated subsampling, changes were observed in the strength of the expansion versus patch-test correlation and in the threshold at which the correlation became significant. Significantly more large CDR3 similarity clusters were formed by expanded TCRs than by pre-sensitization or healthy control sets, consistent with antigen-driven responses.

The CDR3, cysteine through phenylalanine, is 17 amino acids long. Kept here is only the CDR3 DNA, which spans 51 bases and is read in frame from base 1. The CDR1 and CDR2 encoded by the germline V gene (reference sequence) are SEHNR and FQNEAQ. Germline trimming: 2 bases from V, 4 bases from J; junction bases outside gene matches: 11. This specimen's time point label, per the study, means: pre-sensitization, week 0. The treatment or condition label, as the study defines it: therapeutic diphenylcyclopropenone sensitization with weekly scalp DPC. Blood at each patch-test visit was drawn before the patch test was applied. Patients were eligible if aged 18 to 70, diagnosed with alopecia and judged suitable for DPC therapy, and pregnant patients were excluded. Total RNA was extracted from unfractionated whole blood collected in Tempus Blood RNA tubes.

This TCR was recovered from a woman aged 25 to 39 with alopecia areata. Some clones in this sample may be carry-over from other donors' samples. The sample here was whole blood, taken in connection with sensitization to the hapten diphenylcyclopropenone (DPC). The chain is assembled from TRBV7-9 and TRBJ2-1, with 7 junctional bases fitting TRBD2. The CDR3 corresponds to CASSLFDGLVAYNEQFF. The nucleotides are TGTGCCAGCAGCTTATTCGACGGACTAGTAGCGTACAATGAGCAGTTCTTC.